This entry concerns a single T cell receptor (beta chain). These data originate in a study of blood T cell repertoires in COVID-19. Source study methods: For nucleated cells, counts were estimated from reference gene primer amplification. The assay was immunoSEQ multiplex PCR, and TCRdb's table has in-frame clones only and misses some. The V and J calls and the clone size are those of that table, but D and trimming were determined from the DNA. The sample lists about 380,000 clones, roughly 86% seen once, with 1.1% in the top ten. Sequenced input: peripheral blood. The receptor was derived from a human donor with acute or convalescent COVID-19. The donor label of this sample is uncertain.

CDR3 residues: CASSSGRAGGDTQYF. CDR3 DNA sequence: TGTGCCAGTAGTTCGGGTAGGGCAGGGGGAGATACGCAGTATTTT. The V call is TRBV19, the J call TRBJ2-3; 7 bases fit TRBD1. Germline CDR1 reads LNHDA; CDR2 reads SQIVND (reference sequence). V lost 5 bases, J lost 5 bases, and 10 bases stayed unmatched. The CDR3 is 15 amino acids.